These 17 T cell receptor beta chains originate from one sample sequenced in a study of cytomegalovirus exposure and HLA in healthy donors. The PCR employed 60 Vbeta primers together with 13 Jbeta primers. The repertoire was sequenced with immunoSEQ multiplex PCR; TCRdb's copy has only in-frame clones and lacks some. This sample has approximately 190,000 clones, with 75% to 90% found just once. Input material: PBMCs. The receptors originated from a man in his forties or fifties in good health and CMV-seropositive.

CDR3 sequence: CATERTGYGYTF. CDR3 coding DNA: TGTGCCACAGAGAGAACGGGGTATGGCTACACCTTC. V is TRBV19 and J is TRBJ1-2; no firm D call. The CDR3 sequence is 12 residues long. Germline CDR1 LNHDA, CDR2 SQIVND (reference sequence). Trimming removed 10 bases from V and 5 bases from J, with 14 bases in between.

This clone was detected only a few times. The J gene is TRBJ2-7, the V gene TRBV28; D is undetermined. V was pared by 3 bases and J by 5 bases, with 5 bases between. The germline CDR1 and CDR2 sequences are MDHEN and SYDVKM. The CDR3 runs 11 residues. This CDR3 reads CASSFRDEQYF. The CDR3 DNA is TGTGCCAGCAGTTTTCGAGACGAGCAGTACTTC.

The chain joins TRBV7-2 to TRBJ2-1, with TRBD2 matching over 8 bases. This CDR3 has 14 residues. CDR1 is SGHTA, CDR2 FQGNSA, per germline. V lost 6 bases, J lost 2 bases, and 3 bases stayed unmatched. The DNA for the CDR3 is TGTGCCAGCAGTCTAGCGGGCACCTACAATGAGCAGTTCTTC. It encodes CASSLAGTYNEQFF.

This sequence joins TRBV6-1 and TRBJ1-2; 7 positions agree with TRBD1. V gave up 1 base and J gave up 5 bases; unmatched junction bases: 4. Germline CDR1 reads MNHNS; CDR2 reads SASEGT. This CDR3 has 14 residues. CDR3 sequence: CASSEGGQIYGYTF. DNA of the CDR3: TGTGCCAGCAGTGAAGGGGGACAGATATATGGCTACACCTTC.

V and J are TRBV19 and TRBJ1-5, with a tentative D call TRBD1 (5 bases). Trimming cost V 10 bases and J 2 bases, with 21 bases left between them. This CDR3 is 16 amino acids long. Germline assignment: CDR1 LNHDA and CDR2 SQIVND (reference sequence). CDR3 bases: TGTGCCACCGAAACAGCGGGACTGACAGGCAATCAGCCCCAGCATTTT. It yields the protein CATETAGLTGNQPQHF.

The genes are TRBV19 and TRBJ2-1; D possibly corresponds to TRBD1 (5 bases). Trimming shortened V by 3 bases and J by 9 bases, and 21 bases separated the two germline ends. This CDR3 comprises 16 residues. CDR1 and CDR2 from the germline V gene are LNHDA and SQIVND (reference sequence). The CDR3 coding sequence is TGTGCCAGTAGTATTTTCGGCAAGGGGTCGTCTTCTGAGCAGTTCTTC. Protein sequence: CASSIFGKGSSSEQFF.

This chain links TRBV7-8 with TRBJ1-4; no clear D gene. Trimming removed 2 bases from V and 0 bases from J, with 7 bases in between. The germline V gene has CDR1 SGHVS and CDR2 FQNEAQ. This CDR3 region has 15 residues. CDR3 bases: TGTGCCAGCAGCTTAACCGGGGCAACTAATGAAAAACTGTTTTTT. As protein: CASSLTGATNEKLFF. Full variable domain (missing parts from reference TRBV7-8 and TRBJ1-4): GAGVSQSPRYKVAKRGQDVALRCDPISGHVSLFWYQQALGQGPEFLTYFQNEAQLDKSGLPSDRFFAERPEGSVSTLKIQRTQQEDSAVYLCASSLTGATNEKLFFGSGTQLSVL.

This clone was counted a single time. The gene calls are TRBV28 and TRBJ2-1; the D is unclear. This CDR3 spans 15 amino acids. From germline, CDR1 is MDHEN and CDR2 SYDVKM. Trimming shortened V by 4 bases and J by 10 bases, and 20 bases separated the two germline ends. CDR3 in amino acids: CASSSTTIGSQEQFF. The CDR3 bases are TGTGCCAGCAGTTCAACGACAATCGGAAGTCAGGAGCAGTTCTTC.

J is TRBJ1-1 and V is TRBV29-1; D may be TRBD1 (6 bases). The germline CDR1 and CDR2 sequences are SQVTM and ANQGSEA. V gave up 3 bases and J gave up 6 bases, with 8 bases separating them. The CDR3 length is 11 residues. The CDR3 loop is CSVEGAAEAFF. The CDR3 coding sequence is TGCAGCGTTGAGGGGGCCGCTGAAGCTTTCTTT.

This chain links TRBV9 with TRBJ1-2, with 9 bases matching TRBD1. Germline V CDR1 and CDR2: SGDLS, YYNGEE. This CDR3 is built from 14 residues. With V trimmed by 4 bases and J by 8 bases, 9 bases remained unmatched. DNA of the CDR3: TGTGCCAGCAGCACGGGACAGGGCCCGAGGGGCTACACCTTC. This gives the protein CASSTGQGPRGYTF.

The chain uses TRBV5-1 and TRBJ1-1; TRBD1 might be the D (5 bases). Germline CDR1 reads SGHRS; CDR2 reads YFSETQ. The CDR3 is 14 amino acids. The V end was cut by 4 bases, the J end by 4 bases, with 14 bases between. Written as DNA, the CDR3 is TGCGCCAGCAGCCAGCCTTCGGGGGGCACTGAAGCTTTCTTT. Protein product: CASSQPSGGTEAFF.

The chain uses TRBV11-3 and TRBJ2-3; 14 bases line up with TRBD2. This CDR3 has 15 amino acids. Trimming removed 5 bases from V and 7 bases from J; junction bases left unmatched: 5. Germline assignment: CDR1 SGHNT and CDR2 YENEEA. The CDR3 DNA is TGTGCCAGCAGCCGACTAGCGGGGGGGCAATATACGCAGTATTTT. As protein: CASSRLAGGQYTQYF.

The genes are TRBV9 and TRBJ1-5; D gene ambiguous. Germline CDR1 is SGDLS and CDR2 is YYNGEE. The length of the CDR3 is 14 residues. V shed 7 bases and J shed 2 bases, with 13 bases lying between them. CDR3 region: CASGRGTGNQPQHF. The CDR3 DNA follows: TGTGCCAGCGGTCGAGGCACGGGCAATCAGCCCCAGCATTTT.

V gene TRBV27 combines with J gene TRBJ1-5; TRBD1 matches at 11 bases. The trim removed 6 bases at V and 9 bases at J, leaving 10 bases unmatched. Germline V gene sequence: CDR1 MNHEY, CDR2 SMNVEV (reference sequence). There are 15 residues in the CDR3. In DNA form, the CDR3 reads TGTGCCAGCAGCCGGACAGGGGGCTGGCGGTTGCCCCAGCATTTT. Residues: CASSRTGGWRLPQHF.

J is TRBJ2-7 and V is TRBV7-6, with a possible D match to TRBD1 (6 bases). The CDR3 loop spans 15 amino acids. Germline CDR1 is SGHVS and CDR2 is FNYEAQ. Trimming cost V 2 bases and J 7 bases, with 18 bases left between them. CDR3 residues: CASSLYIGGAQEQYF. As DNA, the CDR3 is TGTGCCAGCAGCTTATACATTGGGGGCGCACAAGAGCAGTACTTC. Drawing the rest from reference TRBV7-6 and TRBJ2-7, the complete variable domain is GAGVSQSPRYKVTKRGQDVALRCDPISGHVSLYWYRQALGQGPEFLTYFNYEAQQDKSGLPNDRFSAERPEGSISTLTIQRTEQRDSAMYRCASSLYIGGAQEQYFGPGTRLTVT.

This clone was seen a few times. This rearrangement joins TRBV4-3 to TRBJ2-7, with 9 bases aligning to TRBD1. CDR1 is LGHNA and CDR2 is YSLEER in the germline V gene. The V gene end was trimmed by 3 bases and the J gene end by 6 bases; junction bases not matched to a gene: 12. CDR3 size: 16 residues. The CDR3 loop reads CASSQTRGTGRGEQYF. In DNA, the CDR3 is TGCGCCAGCAGCCAGACTAGGGGGACAGGGCGAGGCGAGCAGTACTTC.

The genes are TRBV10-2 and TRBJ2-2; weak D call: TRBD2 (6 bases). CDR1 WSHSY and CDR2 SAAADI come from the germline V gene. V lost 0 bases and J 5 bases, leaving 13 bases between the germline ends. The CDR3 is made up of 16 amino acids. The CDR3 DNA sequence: TGCGCCAGCAGTGAGTCAGGCGGGGAGAGGACCGGGGAGCTGTTTTTT. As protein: CASSESGGERTGELFF.